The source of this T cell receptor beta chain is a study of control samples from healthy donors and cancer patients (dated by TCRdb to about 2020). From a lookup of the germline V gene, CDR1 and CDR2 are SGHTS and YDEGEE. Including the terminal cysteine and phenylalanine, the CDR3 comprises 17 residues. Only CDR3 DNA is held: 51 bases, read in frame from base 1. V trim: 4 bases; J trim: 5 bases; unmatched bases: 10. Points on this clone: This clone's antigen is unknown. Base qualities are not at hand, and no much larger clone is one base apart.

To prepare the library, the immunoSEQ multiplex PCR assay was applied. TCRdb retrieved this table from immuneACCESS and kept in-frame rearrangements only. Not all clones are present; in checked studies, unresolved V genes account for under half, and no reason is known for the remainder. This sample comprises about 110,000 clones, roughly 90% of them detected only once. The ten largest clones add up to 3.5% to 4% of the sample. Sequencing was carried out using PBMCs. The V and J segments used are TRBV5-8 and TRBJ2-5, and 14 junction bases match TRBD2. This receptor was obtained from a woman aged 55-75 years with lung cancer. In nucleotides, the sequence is TGTGCCAGCAGCCCGAGACTAGCGGGGGGGCCGACGGAGACCCAGTACTTC. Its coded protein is CASSPRLAGGPTETQYF.